The 25 T cell receptor beta chains in this list originate from one sample, sequenced in a study of T cell changes during pregnancy in multiple sclerosis. The protocol was immunoSEQ multiplex PCR, while the TCRdb copy is restricted to in-frame clones and leaves out a portion. The sample holds about 45,000 clones, 85% to 95% seen once. The sequencing here drew on CD4+ T cells from peripheral blood mononuclear cells, taken in the third trimester of pregnancy. The source of these receptors is a female donor with multiple sclerosis, enrolled in a pregnancy study.

The chain uses TRBV6-1 and TRBJ2-3; 9 bases line up with TRBD1. The V gene end was trimmed by 4 bases and the J gene end by 4 bases; junction bases not matched to a gene: 9. There are 16 residues in the CDR3. In germline, CDR1 is MNHNS, CDR2 SASEGT. The CDR3 coding sequence is TGTGCCAGCAGTGCACTTACAGGGGGCTCTTCAGATACGCAGTATTTT. This gives the protein CASSALTGGSSDTQYF.

The chain employs TRBV6-5 and TRBJ1-1, with 7 positions matching TRBD1. CDR3 length equals 15 residues. Trimming removed 6 bases from V and 1 base from J; junction bases left unmatched: 8. CDR1 is MNHEY, CDR2 SVGAGI, per germline. CDR3 loop: CASRTTGARNTEAFF. The DNA of the CDR3 is TGTGCCAGCAGGACAACAGGGGCACGGAACACTGAAGCTTTCTTT.

V and J are TRBV5-4 and TRBJ1-1, with no clear D. V was shortened by 3 bases and J by 4 bases, with 16 bases between the two germline ends. CDR3 length: 15 residues. The germline V gene encodes CDR1 SGHNT and CDR2 YYREEE (reference sequence). In DNA, the CDR3 is TGTGCCAGCAGCTCGAGTCTTGCGCGAGTCACTGAAGCTTTCTTT. It is translated as CASSSSLARVTEAFF.

This clone has a single count. This chain connects TRBV19 to TRBJ2-5; the match to TRBD2 covers 15 bases. The CDR3 covers 20 residues. V lost 5 bases, J lost 5 bases, and 18 bases stayed unmatched. Per the germline V gene, CDR1 is LNHDA and CDR2 is SQIVND (reference sequence). The CDR3 here is CASSAGLAGGGGYKRETQYF. Written as DNA, the CDR3 is TGTGCCAGTAGTGCTGGACTAGCGGGAGGGGGAGGATATAAGAGGGAGACCCAGTACTTC. Using reference TRBV19 and TRBJ2-5 for the parts outside the CDR3, the full variable domain is DGGITQSPKYLFRKEGQNVTLSCEQNLNHDAMYWYRQDPGQGLRLIYYSQIVNDFQKGDIAEGYSVSREKKESFPLTVTSAQKNPTAFYLCASSAGLAGGGGYKRETQYFGPGTRLLVL.

The chain has TRBV5-1 and TRBJ2-2; tentative D call: TRBD2 (5 bases). V was cut by 5 bases and J by 4 bases, with 12 bases left in between. The CDR3 contains 14 residues. Per the germline V gene, CDR1 is SGHRS and CDR2 is YFSETQ. The CDR3 sequence: CASRASLGTGELFF. The CDR3 DNA reads as TGCGCCAGCAGGGCTAGCTTGGGCACCGGGGAGCTGTTTTTT.

The chain joins TRBV16 to TRBJ1-2; 10 bases are a match to TRBD1. This CDR3 contains 17 residues. Germline V CDR1 and CDR2: KGHSY, FQNENV. Losses at the gene ends were 2 bases for V and 7 bases for J; bases not matched to a gene: 13. The CDR3 reads CASSQLSPGTGAGGYTF. The CDR3 region has the DNA TGTGCCAGCAGCCAACTGAGTCCCGGGACAGGGGCGGGTGGCTACACCTTC.

The chain's CDR3 is CAWGTSGRAIQYF. DNA of the CDR3: TGTGCCTGGGGGACTAGCGGGAGGGCCATTCAGTACTTC. V usage is TRBV30 and J usage is TRBJ2-4, with 16 positions matching TRBD2. Unmatched junction bases numbered 1, after V lost 5 bases and J lost 9 bases. This CDR3 has 13 residues. Germline lookup yields CDR1 GTSNPN and CDR2 SVGIG (reference sequence).

The rearrangement uses TRBV29-1 and TRBJ2-7; 12 nucleotides match TRBD2. The V gene end was trimmed by 3 bases and the J gene end by 3 bases; junction bases not matched to a gene: 9. Germline values: CDR1 SQVTM, CDR2 ANQGSEA. This CDR3 spans 16 amino acids. This CDR3 reads CSVDRGLAGFLYEQYF. In DNA, the CDR3 is TGCAGCGTTGATCGAGGACTAGCGGGATTCCTCTACGAGCAGTACTTC.

The chain is built from TRBV5-1 and TRBJ2-2, with TRBD1 matching over 10 bases. Germline assignment: CDR1 SGHRS and CDR2 YFSETQ. The CDR3 is 16 amino acids. The trim removed 4 bases at V and 4 bases at J, leaving 7 bases unmatched. CDR3 in DNA: TGCGCCAGCAGCCCCAGGACAGGGGGAGGCACCGGGGAGCTGTTTTTT. This encodes CASSPRTGGGTGELFF.

This chain uses TRBV14 with TRBJ2-1; 7 bases are a match to TRBD2. V gave up 0 bases and J gave up 3 bases; unmatched junction bases: 8. Germline V lookup: CDR1 SGHDN, CDR2 FVKESK. The CDR3 extends over 17 amino acids. CDR3 sequence: CASSQDLGGRLYNEQFF. The CDR3 DNA reads as TGTGCCAGCAGCCAAGATCTGGGCGGGAGACTCTACAATGAGCAGTTCTTC.

The V gene is TRBV29-1, the J gene TRBJ2-3; 10 bases fit TRBD2. Germline V gene lookup returns CDR1 SQVTM and CDR2 ANQGSEA. This CDR3 comprises 16 residues. With 4 bases clipped from V and 4 bases from J, the junction kept 11 bases outside the gene matches. The CDR3 spells CSVAPRVAGGADTQYF. The CDR3 region has the DNA TGCAGCGTTGCCCCGAGGGTAGCGGGAGGCGCAGATACGCAGTATTTT.

J is TRBJ2-6 and V is TRBV5-4; TRBD1 matches at 7 bases. V gave up 3 bases and J gave up 1 base; unmatched junction bases: 1. CDR1 is SGHNT, CDR2 YYREEE, per germline (reference sequence). This CDR3 is 15 amino acids long. CDR3 protein: CASSSRGSGANVLTF. The DNA of the CDR3 is TGTGCCAGCAGCTCCAGGGGGTCTGGGGCCAACGTCCTGACTTTC.

The CDR3 spells CASSPFTKLAANTGELFF. CDR3 in DNA: TGTGCCAGTAGTCCCTTTACTAAACTAGCAGCGAACACCGGGGAGCTGTTTTTT. The V call is TRBV19, the J call TRBJ2-2, with D possibly being TRBD2 (6 bases). The CDR3 extends over 18 amino acids. CDR1 and CDR2 (germline): LNHDA, SQIVND (reference sequence). V lost 5 bases and J 0 bases, leaving 19 bases between the germline ends.

The chain recombines TRBV6-7 with TRBJ2-1; a possible D gene is TRBD2 (6 bases). TRBV6-7 belongs to the ORF category, with a function that is uncertain. The V gene lost 3 bases and the J gene lost 2 bases, with 17 bases spanning the gap. The CDR3 extends over 17 amino acids. Here the CDR3 reads CASSYVAGPTTYNEQFF. CDR3 in DNA: TGTGCCAGCAGTTATGTGGCGGGACCCACGACCTACAATGAGCAGTTCTTC.

The chain links TRBV5-5 to TRBJ2-1; tentatively, D is TRBD2 (6 bases). The V end was cut by 4 bases, the J end by 3 bases, with 20 bases between. This CDR3 contains 17 residues. Germline CDR1 and CDR2: SGHKS and YYEKEE (reference sequence). The CDR3 spells CASSGVVGLTLYNEQFF. The CDR3 region has the DNA TGTGCCAGCAGCGGGGTGGTGGGACTTACACTCTACAATGAGCAGTTCTTC.

The rearrangement uses TRBV7-9 and TRBJ2-3, with TRBD1 matching 9 bases. Per germline, CDR1 SEHNR and CDR2 FQNEAQ (reference sequence). V was pared by 5 bases and J by 4 bases, with 4 bases of the junction left unmatched. The length of the CDR3 is 14 residues. The CDR3 DNA sequence: TGTGCCAGCAGCCGGACAGGGGCCCCAGATACGCAGTATTTT. It is translated as CASSRTGAPDTQYF.

The chain carries TRBV2 and TRBJ2-3; 8 bases are a match to TRBD2. V shed 6 bases, J shed 2 bases, and the junction held 10 bases outside the gene matches. The V gene's germline CDR1 is SNHLY and CDR2 FYNNEI. The CDR3 spans 16 residues. The CDR3 is CASRKPGLVSTDTQYF. The DNA for the CDR3 is TGTGCCAGCAGGAAACCGGGACTAGTATCCACAGATACGCAGTATTTT.

The genes are TRBV2 and TRBJ2-7; D is uncertain. This CDR3 is built from 12 residues. Between the trimmed V and J ends, which lost 7 bases and 1 base, there was a span of 8 bases. In germline, CDR1 is SNHLY, CDR2 FYNNEI. The CDR3 nucleotides read TGTGCCAGCAATCTAGTTTCCTACGAGCAGTACTTC. It translates to CASNLVSYEQYF.

This sequence joins TRBV7-9 and TRBJ2-7; 10 positions match TRBD2. This CDR3 is built from 15 residues. J gave up 5 bases and V 1 base, and 5 bases lay outside the gene matches. Germline assignment: CDR1 SEHNR and CDR2 FQNEAQ (reference sequence). The CDR3 reads CASSLVSGRADEQYF. Written as DNA, the CDR3 is TGTGCCAGCAGCTTAGTGAGCGGGAGGGCCGACGAGCAGTACTTC.

This chain joins TRBV15 and TRBJ2-7, with 9 bases aligning to TRBD1. The ends lost 1 base at V and 2 bases at J; junction bases unmatched: 9. Germline V gene sequence: CDR1 LNHNV, CDR2 YYDKDF (reference sequence). The CDR3 covers 17 residues. The CDR3 coding sequence is TGTGCCACCAGCAGAGGCCCGACAGGGGGTGAAGCCTACGAGCAGTACTTC. This codes for CATSRGPTGGEAYEQYF. The complete variable domain, with remaining parts taken from reference TRBV15 and TRBJ2-7, reads DAMVIQNPRYQVTQFGKPVTLSCSQTLNHNVMYWYQQKSSQAPKLLFHYYDKDFNNEADTPDNFQSRRPNTSFCFLDIRSPGLGDTAMYLCATSRGPTGGEAYEQYFGPGTRLTVT.

The gene calls are TRBV14 and TRBJ1-1, with 11 bases identical to TRBD1. The CDR3 has 16 residues. V was pared by 3 bases and J by 4 bases, with 7 bases of the junction left unmatched. Per germline, CDR1 SGHDN and CDR2 FVKESK. The CDR3 coding sequence is TGTGCCAGCAGCCAGAGGACAGGGGGCCGGGTCACTGAAGCTTTCTTT. This gives the protein CASSQRTGGRVTEAFF.

The chain recombines TRBV10-3 with TRBJ1-1, with D perhaps TRBD1 (6 bases). Per the germline V gene, CDR1 is ENHRY and CDR2 is SYGVKD. CDR3 length: 14 amino acids. V lost 6 bases to trimming and J lost 0 bases, with 11 bases between them. Here the CDR3 reads CAISRTAMNTEAFF. CDR3 DNA: TGTGCCATCAGCCGGACAGCAATGAACACTGAAGCTTTCTTT.

The chain employs TRBV7-2 and TRBJ2-7, with 8 bases aligning to TRBD1. Germline loops: CDR1 SGHTA, CDR2 FQGNSA. The CDR3 length is 13 residues. Trimming at V came to 5 bases and at J to 3 bases, leaving 3 bases not matched to a gene. CDR3 region: CASSRGTGYEQYF. For the CDR3, the DNA is TGTGCCAGCAGCCGGGGGACAGGCTACGAGCAGTACTTC. Drawing the rest from reference TRBV7-2 and TRBJ2-7, the complete variable domain is GAGVSQSPSNKVTEKGKDVELRCDPISGHTALYWYRQSLGQGLEFLIYFQGNSAPDKSGLPSDRFSAERTGGSVSTLTIQRTQQEDSAVYLCASSRGTGYEQYFGPGTRLTVT.

The chain recombines TRBV18 with TRBJ2-5, with TRBD2 matching 9 bases. After removal of 6 bases from V and 2 bases from J, the junction contained 4 bases not matched to a gene. From germline, CDR1 is KGHSH and CDR2 LQKENI. This CDR3 has 14 amino acids. CDR3: CASSPTSGQETQYF. CDR3 coding DNA: TGTGCCAGCTCGCCGACTAGCGGACAAGAGACCCAGTACTTC.

The V and J genes are TRBV9 and TRBJ1-6; 7 nucleotides match TRBD1. Germline CDR1 and CDR2: SGDLS and YYNGEE. V lost 0 bases to trimming and J lost 9 bases; unmatched junction nucleotides: 3. The CDR3 has 14 amino acids. This chain's CDR3 is CASSVAGGRSPLHF. For the CDR3, the DNA is TGTGCCAGCAGCGTAGCAGGGGGTCGTTCACCCCTCCACTTT.